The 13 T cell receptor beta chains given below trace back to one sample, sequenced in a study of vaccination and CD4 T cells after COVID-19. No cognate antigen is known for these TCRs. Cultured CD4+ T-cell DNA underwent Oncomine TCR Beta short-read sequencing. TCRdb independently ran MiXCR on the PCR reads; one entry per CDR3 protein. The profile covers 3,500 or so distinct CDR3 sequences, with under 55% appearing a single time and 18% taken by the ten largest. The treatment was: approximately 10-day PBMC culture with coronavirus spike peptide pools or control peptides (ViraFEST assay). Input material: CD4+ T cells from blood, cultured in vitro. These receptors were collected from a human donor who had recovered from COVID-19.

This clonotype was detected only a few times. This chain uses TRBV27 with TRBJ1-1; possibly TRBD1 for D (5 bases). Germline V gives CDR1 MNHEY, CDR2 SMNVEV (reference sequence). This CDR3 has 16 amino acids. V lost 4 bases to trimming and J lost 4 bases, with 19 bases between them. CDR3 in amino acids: CASSSSLIRGGTEAFF. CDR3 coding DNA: TGTGCCAGCAGTTCTTCCCTTATTCGGGGGGGCACTGAAGCTTTCTTT.

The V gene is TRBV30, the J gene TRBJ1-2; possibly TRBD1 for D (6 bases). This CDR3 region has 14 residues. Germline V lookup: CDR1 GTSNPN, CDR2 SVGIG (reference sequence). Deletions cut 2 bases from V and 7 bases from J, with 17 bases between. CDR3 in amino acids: CAWSRRVQGPGYTF. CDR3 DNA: TGTGCCTGGAGTCGAAGGGTACAGGGACCTGGCTACACCTTC.

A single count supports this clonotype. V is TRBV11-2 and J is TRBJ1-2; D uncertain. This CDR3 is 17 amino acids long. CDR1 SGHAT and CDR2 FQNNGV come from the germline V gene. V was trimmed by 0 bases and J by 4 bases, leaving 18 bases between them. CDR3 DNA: TGTGCCAGCAGCTTAGACCTTAGAGAGGGCTCAGGCTATGGCTACACCTTC. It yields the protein CASSLDLREGSGYGYTF.

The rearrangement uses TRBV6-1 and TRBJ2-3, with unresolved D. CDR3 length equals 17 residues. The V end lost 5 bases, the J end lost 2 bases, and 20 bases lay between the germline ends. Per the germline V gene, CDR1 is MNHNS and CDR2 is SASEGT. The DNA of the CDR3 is TGTGCCAGCAGTCAGCCTCAGTGGCCACCTTTCACAGATACGCAGTATTTT. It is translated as CASSQPQWPPFTDTQYF.

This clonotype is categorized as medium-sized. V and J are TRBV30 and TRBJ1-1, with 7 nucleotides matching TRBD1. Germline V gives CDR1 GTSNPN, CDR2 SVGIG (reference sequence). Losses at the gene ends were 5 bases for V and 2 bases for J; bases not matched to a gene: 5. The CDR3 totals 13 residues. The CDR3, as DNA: TGTGCCTGGGCCCGGGACAGCAACACTGAAGCTTTCTTT. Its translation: CAWARDSNTEAFF. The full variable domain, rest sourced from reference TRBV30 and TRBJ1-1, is SQTIHQWPATLVQPVGSPLSLECTVEGTSNPNLYWYRQAAGRGLQLLFYSVGIGQISSEVPQNLSASRPQDRQFILSSKKLLLSDSGFYLCAWARDSNTEAFFGQGTRLTVV.

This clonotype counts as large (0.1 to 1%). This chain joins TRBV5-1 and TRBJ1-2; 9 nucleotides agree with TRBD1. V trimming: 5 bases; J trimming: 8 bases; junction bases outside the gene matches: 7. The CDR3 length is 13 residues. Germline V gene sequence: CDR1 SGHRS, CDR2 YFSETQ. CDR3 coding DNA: TGCGCCAGCAGTACAGGGGGCCCCTACGGCTACACCTTC. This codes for CASSTGGPYGYTF.

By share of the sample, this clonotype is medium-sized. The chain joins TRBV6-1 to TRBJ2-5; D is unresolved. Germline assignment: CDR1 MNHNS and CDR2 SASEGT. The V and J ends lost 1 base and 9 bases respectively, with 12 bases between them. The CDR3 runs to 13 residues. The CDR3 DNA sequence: TGTGCCAGCAGTGAAGGTGTCGCCCGGGCCCAGTACTTC. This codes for CASSEGVARAQYF.

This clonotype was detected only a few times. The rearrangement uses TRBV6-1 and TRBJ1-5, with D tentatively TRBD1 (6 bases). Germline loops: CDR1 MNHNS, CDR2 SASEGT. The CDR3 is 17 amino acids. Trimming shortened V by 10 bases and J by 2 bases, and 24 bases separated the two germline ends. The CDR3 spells CATGGHLNGIGNQPQHF. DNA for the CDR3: TGTGCCACCGGGGGACACCTAAATGGTATAGGCAATCAGCCCCAGCATTTT.

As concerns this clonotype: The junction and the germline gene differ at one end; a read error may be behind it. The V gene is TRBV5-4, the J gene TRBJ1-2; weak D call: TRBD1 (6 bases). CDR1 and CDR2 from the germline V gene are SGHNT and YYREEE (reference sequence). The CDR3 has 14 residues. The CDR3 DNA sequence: TGTGCCAGCAGCTTACAGGGCCCAGCGGGGGGCTGCACCTTC. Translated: CASSLQGPAGGCTF.

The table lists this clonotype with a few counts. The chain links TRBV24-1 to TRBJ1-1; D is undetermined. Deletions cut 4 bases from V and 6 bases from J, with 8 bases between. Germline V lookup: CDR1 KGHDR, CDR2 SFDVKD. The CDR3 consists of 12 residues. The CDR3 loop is CATSERTPEAFF. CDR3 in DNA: TGTGCCACCAGTGAGCGCACCCCTGAAGCTTTCTTT.

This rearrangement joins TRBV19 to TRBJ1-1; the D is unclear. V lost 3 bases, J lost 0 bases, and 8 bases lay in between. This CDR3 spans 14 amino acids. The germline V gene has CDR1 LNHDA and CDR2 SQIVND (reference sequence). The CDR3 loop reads CASSIPHMNTEAFF. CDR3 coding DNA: TGTGCCAGTAGTATTCCTCACATGAACACTGAAGCTTTCTTT.

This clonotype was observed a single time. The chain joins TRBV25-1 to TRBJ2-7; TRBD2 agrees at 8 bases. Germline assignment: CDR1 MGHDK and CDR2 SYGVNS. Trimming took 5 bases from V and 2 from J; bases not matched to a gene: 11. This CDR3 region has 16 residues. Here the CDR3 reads CASSSSSGSDPYEQYF. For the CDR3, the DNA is TGTGCCAGCAGTTCGTCAAGCGGGAGCGACCCCTACGAGCAGTACTTC.

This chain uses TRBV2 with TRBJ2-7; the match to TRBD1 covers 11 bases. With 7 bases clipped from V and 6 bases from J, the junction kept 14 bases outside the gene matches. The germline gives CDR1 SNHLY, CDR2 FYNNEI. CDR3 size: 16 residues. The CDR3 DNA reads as TGTGCCAGCACCCCTGGGGTCGGACAGGGGGCCCCCGAGCAGTACTTC. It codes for CASTPGVGQGAPEQYF. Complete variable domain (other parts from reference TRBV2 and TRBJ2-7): EPEVTQTPSHQVTQMGQEVILRCVPISNHLYFYWYRQILGQKVEFLVSFYNNEISEKSEIFDDQFSVERPDGSNFTLKIRSTKLEDSAMYFCASTPGVGQGAPEQYFGPGTRLTVT.